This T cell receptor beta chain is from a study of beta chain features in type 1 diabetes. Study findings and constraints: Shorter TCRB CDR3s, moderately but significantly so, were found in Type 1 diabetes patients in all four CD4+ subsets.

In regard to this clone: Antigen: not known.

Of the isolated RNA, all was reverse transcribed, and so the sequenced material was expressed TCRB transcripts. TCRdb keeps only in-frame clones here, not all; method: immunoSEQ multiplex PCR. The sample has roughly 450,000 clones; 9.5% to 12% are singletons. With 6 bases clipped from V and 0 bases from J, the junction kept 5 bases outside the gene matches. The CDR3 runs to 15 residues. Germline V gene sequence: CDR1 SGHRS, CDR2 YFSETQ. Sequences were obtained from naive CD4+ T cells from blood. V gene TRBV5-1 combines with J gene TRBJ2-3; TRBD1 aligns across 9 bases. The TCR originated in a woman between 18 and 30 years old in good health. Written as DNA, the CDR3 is TGCGCCAGCAAGTCGACAGGGGGAAGCACAGATACGCAGTATTTT. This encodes CASKSTGGSTDTQYF.